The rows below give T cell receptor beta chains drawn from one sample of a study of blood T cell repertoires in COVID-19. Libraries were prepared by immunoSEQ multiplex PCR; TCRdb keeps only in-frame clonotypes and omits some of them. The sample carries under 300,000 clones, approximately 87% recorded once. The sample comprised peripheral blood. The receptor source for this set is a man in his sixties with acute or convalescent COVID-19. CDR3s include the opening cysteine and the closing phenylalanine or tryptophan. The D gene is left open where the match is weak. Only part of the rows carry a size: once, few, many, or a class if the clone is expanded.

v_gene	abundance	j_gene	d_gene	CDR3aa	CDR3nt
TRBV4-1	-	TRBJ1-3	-	CASSVVRGSSGNTIYF	TGCGCCAGCAGCGTTGTAAGGGGCTCCTCTGGAAACACCATATATTTT
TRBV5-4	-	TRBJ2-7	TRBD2	CASSLAGSGTYEQYF	TGTGCCAGCAGCTTGGCCGGTAGCGGGACTTACGAGCAGTACTTC
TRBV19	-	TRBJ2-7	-	CASSTQQGGEQYF	TGTGCCAGTAGTACCCAACAGGGAGGGGAGCAGTACTTC
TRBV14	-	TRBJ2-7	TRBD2	CASSQELAGVEQYF	TGTGCCAGCAGCCAAGAACTAGCGGGAGTCGAGCAGTACTTC
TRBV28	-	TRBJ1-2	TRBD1	CASTGKERDRGPLRYGYTF	TGTGCCAGCACCGGAAAGGAACGGGACAGGGGGCCCCTACGGTATGGCTACACCTTC
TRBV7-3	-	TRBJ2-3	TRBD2	CASSAGTSGLTDTQYF	TGTGCCAGCAGCGCCGGGACTAGCGGACTCACAGATACGCAGTATTTT
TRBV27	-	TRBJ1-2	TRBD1	CASSLTGGAHYGYTF	TGTGCCAGCAGTTTAACAGGGGGCGCGCACTATGGCTACACCTTC
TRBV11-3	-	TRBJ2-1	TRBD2	CASLLAGVSGNEQFF	TGTGCCAGTCTTCTAGCGGGAGTATCGGGGAATGAGCAGTTCTTC
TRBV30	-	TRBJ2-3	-	CAWSDGIRDTQYF	TGTGCCTGGAGTGACGGGATACGAGATACGCAGTATTTT
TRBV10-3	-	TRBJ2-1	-	CAISEPGLSRYNEQFF	TGTGCCATCAGTGAGCCTGGACTCTCCCGGTACAATGAGCAGTTCTTC
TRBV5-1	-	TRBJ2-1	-	CASSLNFGGASSNNEQFF	TGCGCCAGCAGCTTGAATTTTGGGGGGGCCAGTTCAAACAATGAGCAGTTCTTC
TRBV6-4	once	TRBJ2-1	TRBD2	CASSASSGRDEQFF	TGTGCCAGCAGTGCGTCTAGCGGGAGGGATGAGCAGTTCTTC
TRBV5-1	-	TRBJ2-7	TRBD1	CASSPEQGAYEQYF	TGCGCCAGCAGCCCCGAACAGGGGGCGTACGAGCAGTACTTC
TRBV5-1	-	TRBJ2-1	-	CASSLASRSYNEQFF	TGCGCCAGCAGCTTGGCCAGCCGGAGTTACAATGAGCAGTTCTTC
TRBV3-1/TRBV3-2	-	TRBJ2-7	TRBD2	CASSQASGSVEQYF	TGTGCCAGCAGCCAAGCTAGCGGGAGTGTTGAGCAGTACTTC
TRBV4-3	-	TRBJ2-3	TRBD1	CASSQDGGTADTQYF	TGCGCCAGCAGCCAAGATGGTGGGACAGCAGATACGCAGTATTTT
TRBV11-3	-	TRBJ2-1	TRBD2	CASSLVRGGNEQFF	TGTGCCAGCAGCTTAGTCCGGGGGGGCAATGAGCAGTTCTTC
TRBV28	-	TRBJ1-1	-	CASSFLRTEAFF	TGTGCCAGCAGTTTTTTGCGTACTGAAGCTTTCTTT
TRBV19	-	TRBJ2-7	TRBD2	CASSIRAGGTYEQYF	TGTGCCAGTAGTATTAGGGCGGGAGGAACCTACGAGCAGTACTTC
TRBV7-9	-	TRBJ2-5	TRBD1	CASSFGQGQETQYF	TGTGCCAGCAGCTTCGGACAGGGCCAAGAGACCCAGTACTTC
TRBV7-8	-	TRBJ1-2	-	CASRPTPGDSANYGYTF	TGTGCCAGCAGGCCAACTCCGGGAGACTCAGCTAACTATGGCTACACCTTC
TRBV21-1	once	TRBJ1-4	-	CTNPDRGFFEDEKLFF	TGTACCAATCCGGACAGGGGATTTTTTGAAGATGAAAAACTGTTTTTT
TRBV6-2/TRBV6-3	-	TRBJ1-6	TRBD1	CASSYLAQGDSPLHF	TGTGCCAGCAGTTACCTCGCACAGGGGGATTCACCCCTCCACTTT
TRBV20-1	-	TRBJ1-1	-	CSAAQLEAFF	TGCAGTGCTGCACAGCTGGAAGCTTTCTTT
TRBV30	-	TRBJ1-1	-	CAWSGDRFLNTEAFF	TGTGCCTGGAGCGGCGACAGGTTCTTGAACACTGAAGCTTTCTTT
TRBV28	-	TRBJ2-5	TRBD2	CASNPFGEGGGRETQYF	TGTGCCAGCAATCCTTTTGGGGAGGGCGGTGGTAGGGAGACCCAGTACTTC
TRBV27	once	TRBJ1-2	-	CASRPTGAHGYTF	TGTGCCAGCAGACCCACAGGAGCCCATGGCTACACCTTC
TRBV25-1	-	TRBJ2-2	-	CASSWGGNTGELFF	TGTGCCAGCAGTTGGGGCGGGAACACCGGGGAGCTGTTTTTT
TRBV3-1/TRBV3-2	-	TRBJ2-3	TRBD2	CASSQSGSERDTQYF	TGTGCCAGCAGCCAAAGCGGGAGTGAGAGAGATACGCAGTATTTT
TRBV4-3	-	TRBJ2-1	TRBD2	CASSVTGTSGSREQFF	TGCGCCAGCAGCGTAACCGGGACTAGCGGGAGCAGGGAGCAGTTCTTC
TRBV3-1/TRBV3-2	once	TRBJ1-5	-	CASSQDSVGVNQPQHF	TGTGCCAGCAGCCAAGATTCGGTCGGTGTCAATCAGCCCCAGCATTTT
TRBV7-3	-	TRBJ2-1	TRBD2	CASSLVPTSAYNEQFF	TGTGCCAGCAGCTTAGTCCCGACTAGCGCGTACAATGAGCAGTTCTTC
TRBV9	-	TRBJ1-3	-	CASSVDGDSGNTIYF	TGTGCCAGCAGCGTAGATGGTGATAGTGGAAACACCATATATTTT
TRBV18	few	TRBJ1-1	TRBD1	CASSTGVGTEAFF	TGTGCCAGCTCAACAGGGGTTGGGACTGAAGCTTTCTTT
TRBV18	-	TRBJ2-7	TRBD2	CASSSGTSGIGEQYF	TGTGCCAGCTCTTCCGGGACTAGCGGGATTGGAGAGCAGTACTTC
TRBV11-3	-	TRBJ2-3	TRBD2	CASSSVAGDTQYF	TGTGCCAGCAGCTCCGTAGCGGGAGATACGCAGTATTTT
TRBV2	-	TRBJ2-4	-	CASSVSRWNIQYF	TGTGCCAGCAGTGTATCGCGGTGGAACATTCAGTACTTC
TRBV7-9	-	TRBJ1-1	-	CASSFGKDTEAFF	TGTGCCAGCAGCTTCGGGAAGGACACTGAAGCTTTCTTT
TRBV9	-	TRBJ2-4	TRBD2	CASSIAGTTQNIQYF	TGTGCCAGCAGCATCGCCGGGACTACCCAAAACATTCAGTACTTC
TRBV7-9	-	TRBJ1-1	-	CASSTGTGLREAFF	TGTGCCAGCAGCACCGGGACGGGACTTAGGGAAGCTTTCTTT
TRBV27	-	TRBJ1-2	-	CASSPLQAGNGYTF	TGTGCCAGCAGTCCCCTCCAAGCAGGGAATGGCTACACCTTC
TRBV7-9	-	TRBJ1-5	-	CASSLGETTGTQHF	TGTGCCAGCAGCTTAGGGGAGACCACCGGCACCCAGCATTTT
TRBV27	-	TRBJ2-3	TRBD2	CASGRLAGGVVHGTDTQYF	TGTGCCAGCGGGCGACTAGCGGGAGGAGTCGTCCATGGCACAGATACGCAGTATTTT
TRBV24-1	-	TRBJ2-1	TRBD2	CATSEPSGSYEQFF	TGTGCCACCAGTGAGCCTAGCGGGAGCTATGAGCAGTTCTTC
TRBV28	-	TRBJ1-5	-	CASRNTGINQPQHF	TGTGCCAGCAGAAATACAGGTATCAATCAGCCCCAGCATTTT
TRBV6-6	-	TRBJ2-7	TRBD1	CASSRRDRDSRQYF	TGTGCCAGCAGTCGACGGGACAGGGATAGTCGGCAGTACTTC
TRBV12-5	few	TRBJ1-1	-	CASGLDSHEAFF	TGTGCTAGTGGTTTGGATAGTCACGAAGCTTTCTTT
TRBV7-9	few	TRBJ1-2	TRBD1	CASSPASGQTGYTF	TGTGCCAGCAGCCCCGCGTCGGGACAGACTGGCTACACCTTC
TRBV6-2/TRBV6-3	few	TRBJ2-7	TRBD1	CASSPGQGPSEQYF	TGTGCCAGCAGCCCGGGACAGGGGCCAAGCGAGCAGTACTTC
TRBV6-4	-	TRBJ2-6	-	CASSDSRAGANVLTF	TGTGCCAGCAGTGACTCCAGGGCGGGGGCCAACGTCCTGACTTTC
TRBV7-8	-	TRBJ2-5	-	CASIPGDSPGTQYF	TGTGCCAGCATCCCGGGCGACAGTCCCGGGACCCAGTACTTC
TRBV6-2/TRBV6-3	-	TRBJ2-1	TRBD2	CASSYKTSGYNEQFF	TGTGCCAGCAGTTACAAGACTAGCGGTTACAATGAGCAGTTCTTC
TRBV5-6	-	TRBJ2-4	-	CASSAQRRVAKNIQYF	TGTGCCAGCAGCGCCCAACGCCGGGTAGCCAAAAACATTCAGTACTTC
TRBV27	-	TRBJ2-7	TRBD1	CASSTFRDRDGRQYF	TGTGCCAGCAGCACCTTCCGAGACAGGGATGGCCGGCAGTACTTC